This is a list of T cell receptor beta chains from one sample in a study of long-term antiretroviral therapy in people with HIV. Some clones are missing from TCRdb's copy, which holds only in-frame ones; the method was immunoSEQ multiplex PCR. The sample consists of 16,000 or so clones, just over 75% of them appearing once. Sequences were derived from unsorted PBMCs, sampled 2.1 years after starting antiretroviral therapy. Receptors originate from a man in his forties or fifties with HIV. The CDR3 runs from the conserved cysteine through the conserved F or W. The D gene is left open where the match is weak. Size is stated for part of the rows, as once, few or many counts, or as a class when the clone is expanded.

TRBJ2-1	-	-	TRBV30	TGTGCCTGGAGTGCACCCCGAAGGGCTCCAGAGCAGTTCTTC	CAWSAPRRAPEQFF
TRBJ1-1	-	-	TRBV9	TGTGCCAGCACCCGTTTAGGGTCTATGAACACTGAAGCTTTCTTT	CASTRLGSMNTEAFF
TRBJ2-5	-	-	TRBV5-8	TGTGCCAGCAGCTTGGCCCTCGGACAGCAAGAGACCCAGTACTTC	CASSLALGQQETQYF
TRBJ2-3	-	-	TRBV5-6	TGTGCCAGCAGCTTGGTCTCAGGGTCCAGCACAGATACGCAGTATTTT	CASSLVSGSSTDTQYF
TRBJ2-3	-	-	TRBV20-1	TGCAGTGCTGCGGGGCCAGATACGCAGTATTTT	CSAAGPDTQYF
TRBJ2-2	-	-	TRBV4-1	TGCGCCAGCAGCCTGCAGATTGGAGGCGGCACCGGGGAGCTGTTTTTT	CASSLQIGGGTGELFF
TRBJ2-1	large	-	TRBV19	TGTGCCAGTAGTATAGTGGGGGGTCCCTACAATGAGCAGTTCTTC	CASSIVGGPYNEQFF
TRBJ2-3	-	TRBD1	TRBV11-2	TGTGCCAGCAGCTTAGAGACAGGGGGCATGACAGATACGCAGTATTTT	CASSLETGGMTDTQYF
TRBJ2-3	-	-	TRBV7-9	TGTGCCAGCACCTCACCAGCAGGCTTTTCCACAGATACGCAGTATTTT	CASTSPAGFSTDTQYF
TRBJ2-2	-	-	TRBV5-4	TGTGCCAGTCTACCGTCTGGGCGGACCGGGGAGCTGTTTTTT	CASLPSGRTGELFF
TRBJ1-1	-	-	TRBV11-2	TGTGCCAGCAGACCAGGGTACACTGAAGCTTTCTTT	CASRPGYTEAFF
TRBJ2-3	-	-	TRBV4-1	TGCGCCAGCAGTCTGGGAAATACGCAGTATTTT	CASSLGNTQYF